This T cell receptor beta chain was sequenced during a study of PD-L1 blockade in urothelial cancer. Germline CDR1 and CDR2: SGHRS and YFSETQ. V lost 4 bases and J lost 7; bases outside the gene matches: 10. CDR3 length equals 16 residues. Indicated time point: pretreatment peripheral blood. Templates that were synthetic TCR analogs were spiked into each PCR. Assay used: immunoSEQ multiplex PCR; TCRdb lists only in-frame clones, some missing. This table holds around 50,000 clones, roughly 80% found once. The source of this sequence is a man between 45 and 60 years old with urothelial cancer. The genes are TRBV5-1 and TRBJ2-7; 14 nucleotides agree with TRBD2. The source was PBMCs, collected around atezolizumab (anti-PD-L1) treatment. The CDR3 here is CASSTGLAGALGEQYF. The CDR3 DNA follows: TGCGCCAGCAGCACGGGACTAGCGGGAGCCCTGGGAGAGCAGTACTTC.